The sequence of this T cell receptor (beta chain) was determined in a study of blood T cell repertoires in COVID-19. The protocol was immunoSEQ multiplex PCR, while the TCRdb copy is restricted to in-frame clones and leaves out a portion. The sample yields some 180,000 clones, more than 75% seen once. The CDR3 has 19 residues. CDR1 MNHEY and CDR2 SVGEGT come from the germline V gene. Trimming cost V 1 base and J 0 bases; bases outside gene matches: 11. The TCR originated in a man in his sixties who had been exposed to COVID-19. The sequenced sample consisted of PBMCs or T cells enriched from blood (not recorded which). V gene TRBV6-2 or TRBV6-3 combines with J gene TRBJ1-5; TRBD1 aligns across 8 bases. The CDR3 bases are TGTGCCAGCAGTTACTTGTCCAGGGGGCCGGAATATAGCAATCAGCCCCAGCATTTT. It translates to CASSYLSRGPEYSNQPQHF.